The present TCR beta chain was sequenced within a study of shared clonotypes between healthy human individuals. The study, taken as a whole, reports: Since donors were few, the genetic and exposure-history diversity represented was limited. Larger estimated richness was generally seen in naive subsets than in memory subsets. Roughly 5% of naive CD4 clonotypes were shared across a handful of donors. Among non-shared clonotypes, generation probabilities were lower than among those shared by all four donors.

Of note for this clone: The antigen is undetermined.

TCRdb keeps only in-frame clones here, not all; method: immunoSEQ multiplex PCR. This sample carries 2,500,000 or so clones, around 94% of them seen once, and the ten largest clones take around 0.15%. This CDR3 is built from 13 residues. Germline V gene lookup returns CDR1 SQVTM and CDR2 ANQGSEA. The sequenced sample was naive CD4+ T cells sorted from blood. Subset denoted: CD45RA+ positively selected. The receptor was derived from a man younger than 35 in good health. The gene calls are TRBV29-1 and TRBJ2-5; tentatively, D is TRBD2 (5 bases). TRBJ2-7 matches the DNA end more closely, so the J call is doubtful. Written as DNA, the CDR3 is TGCAGCGTTTCAGAGGGCCGGAGCTACGAGCAGTACTTC. It translates to CSVSEGRSYEQYF.